The next 27 T cell receptor beta chains were all read from a single sample in a study of metastatic and nonmetastatic thyroid tumors. Via MiXCR, TCRdb re-called the PCR reads. The sample contains over 25,000 clones, about a sixth of which appear only once. Patients were all untreated before their thyroid surgery. Specimen: blood. Receptors were obtained from a female donor with papillary thyroid cancer or a benign thyroid nodule (not recorded which). Some clones in this sample may be carry-over from other donors' samples.

This clone was counted only a few times. CDR3 sequence: CASSTGTGGIYGYTF. In nucleotides, the CDR3 is TGTGCCAGCAGTACCGGGACAGGGGGTATCTATGGCTACACCTTC. V usage is TRBV6-1 and J usage is TRBJ1-2, with TRBD1 matching over 11 bases. Germline values: CDR1 MNHNS, CDR2 SASEGT. This CDR3 is built from 15 residues. V was clipped by 5 bases and J by 4 bases; unmatched bases: 6.

The chain recombines TRBV5-4 with TRBJ2-3; 14 nucleotides line up with TRBD2. The CDR3 covers 17 residues. V gave up 3 bases and J gave up 3 bases; unmatched junction bases: 6. The germline V gene encodes CDR1 SGHNT and CDR2 YYREEE (reference sequence). CDR3 bases: TGTGCCAGCAGCTCAGGACTAGCGGGGGGAAAAACAGATACGCAGTATTTT. Residues: CASSSGLAGGKTDTQYF.

This chain joins TRBV6-1 and TRBJ2-2; possibly TRBD1 for D (6 bases). Germline CDR1 reads MNHNS; CDR2 reads SASEGT. The CDR3 loop spans 15 amino acids. Trimming pared 4 bases from V and 6 bases from J, leaving 15 bases between. For the CDR3, the DNA is TGTGCCAGCAGTGTCGAGTACAGGGCGGCCGGGGAGCTGTTTTTT. Amino acid sequence: CASSVEYRAAGELFF.

By share, this clone counts as medium-sized. The rearrangement links TRBV12-3 or TRBV12-4 to TRBJ1-3; TRBD1 matches 7 bases. The CDR3 totals 15 residues. Trimming at V came to 6 bases and at J to 2 bases, leaving 7 bases not matched to a gene. CDR3 in amino acids: CASRLTGAPGNTIYF. DNA of the CDR3: TGTGCCAGCAGACTAACAGGGGCCCCTGGAAACACCATATATTTT.

This clone has at least ten counts. V is TRBV20-1 and J is TRBJ2-7, with a weak D call TRBD1 (6 bases). V shed 4 bases and J shed 0 bases, with 7 bases lying between them. CDR3 length equals 12 residues. Germline assignment: CDR1 DFQATT and CDR2 SNEGSKA (reference sequence). The CDR3, as DNA: TGCAGTGCTAACAGGGACTCCTACGAGCAGTACTTC. It is translated as CSANRDSYEQYF.

The chain carries TRBV28 and TRBJ1-1; no clear D. Germline loops: CDR1 MDHEN, CDR2 SYDVKM. The V end was cut by 4 bases, the J end by 10 bases, with 16 bases between. CDR3 length: 13 residues. CDR3 protein: CASSSADGLVAFF. The CDR3, as DNA: TGTGCCAGCAGTTCAGCTGACGGGCTGGTAGCTTTCTTT.

This clone is medium-sized by share. The J gene is TRBJ1-5, the V gene TRBV6-1; TRBD1 might be the D (6 bases). The germline gives CDR1 MNHNS, CDR2 SASEGT. This CDR3 comprises 14 residues. V lost 7 bases and J lost 4, with 14 bases in between. CDR3: CASKSGTLNQPQHF. CDR3 DNA: TGTGCCAGCAAATCCGGGACACTAAATCAGCCCCAGCATTTT.

This clone was recorded at least ten times. This chain links TRBV20-1 with TRBJ1-2; 7 bases agree with TRBD1. The germline V gene has CDR1 DFQATT and CDR2 SNEGSKA (reference sequence). After removal of 3 bases from V and 7 bases from J, the junction contained 8 bases not matched to a gene. There are 13 residues in the CDR3. This CDR3 reads CSASSQGTGGYTF. CDR3 DNA: TGCAGTGCTAGTTCACAGGGGACGGGTGGCTACACCTTC.

This clone came up many times. This chain uses TRBV28 with TRBJ1-4, with D unresolved. The CDR3 spans 12 residues. V lost 7 bases and J lost 7, with 10 bases in between. From germline, CDR1 is MDHEN and CDR2 SYDVKM. The CDR3 loop reads CASNSDGEKLFF. The CDR3 DNA is TGTGCCAGCAACTCAGACGGTGAAAAACTGTTTTTT. The variable domain in full, completed from reference TRBV28 and TRBJ1-4, reads DVKVTQSSRYLVKRTGEKVFLECVQDMDHENMFWYRQDPGLGLRLIYFSYDVKMKEKGDIPEGYSVSREKKERFSLILESASTNQTSMYLCASNSDGEKLFFGSGTQLSVL.

At least ten counts were recorded for this clone. Additional DNA sequences in this sample encode the identical CDR3. J is TRBJ2-3 and V is TRBV4-2, with 7 nucleotides matching TRBD2. Germline assignment: CDR1 LGHNA and CDR2 YNFKEQ. Germline trimming cut 0 bases from V and 0 bases from J; bases unmatched to any gene: 3. The length of the CDR3 is 16 residues. Here the CDR3 reads CASSQDRRGSTDTQYF. The CDR3 region has the DNA TGTGCCAGCAGCCAAGATCGGCGGGGGAGCACAGATACGCAGTATTTT.

V usage is TRBV6-1 and J usage is TRBJ2-2, with D possibly TRBD1 on 5 matching bases. The V gene's germline CDR1 is MNHNS and CDR2 SASEGT. The CDR3 extends over 12 amino acids. V was shortened by 7 bases and J by 8 bases, with 11 bases between the two germline ends. CDR3 loop: CASTRTLGELFF. As DNA, the CDR3 is TGTGCCAGCACACGGACACTTGGGGAGCTGTTTTTT.

The sample holds many counts of this clone. This chain connects TRBV19 to TRBJ1-2; D remains unclear. The germline gives CDR1 LNHDA, CDR2 SQIVND (reference sequence). Trimming took off 2 bases at V and 7 bases at J, with 14 bases between the two ends. CDR3 length: 14 residues. The CDR3 is CASSINVRSIGYTF. CDR3 DNA sequence: TGTGCCAGTAGTATAAATGTGCGGAGTATTGGCTACACCTTC.

A few counts support this clone. A much larger clonotype is one base distant, so this may be a read error. The rearrangement uses TRBV6-6 and TRBJ2-3; 8 bases are a match to TRBD2. V was pared by 0 bases and J by 1 base, with 3 bases of the junction left unmatched. CDR3 length equals 16 residues. CDR1 and CDR2 (germline): MNHNY, SVGAGI (reference sequence). The CDR3 DNA sequence: TGTGCCAGCAGTTACTCCATCGGGGGGGGCACAGATACGCAGTATTTT. The encoded protein is CASSYSIGGGTDTQYF.

This clone has a count of ten or more. The rearrangement joins TRBV9 to TRBJ2-1; D possibly corresponds to TRBD1 (6 bases). The CDR3 sequence is 17 residues long. V shed 0 bases and J shed 8 bases, with 21 bases lying between them. Germline values: CDR1 SGDLS, CDR2 YYNGEE. The CDR3 region has the DNA TGTGCCAGCAGCGTAGCATCAGTGAATACAGGGTTCGATGAGCAGTTCTTC. It yields the protein CASSVASVNTGFDEQFF.

The genes are TRBV9 and TRBJ1-6; D perhaps matches TRBD1 (6 bases). The germline V gene has CDR1 SGDLS and CDR2 YYNGEE. V dropped 0 bases and J dropped 8 bases, with 15 bases sitting between them. The CDR3 has 16 residues. CDR3 bases: TGTGCCAGCAGCGTAGGCTCCACAGGGTGGTATTCACCCCTCCACTTT. It yields the protein CASSVGSTGWYSPLHF.

This clone was seen ten or more times. The rearrangement links TRBV10-3 to TRBJ1-1, with D unresolved. Per the germline V gene, CDR1 is ENHRY and CDR2 is SYGVKD. The ends were cut back, 8 bases at V and 1 base at J, with 11 bases in the middle. The CDR3 length is 13 residues. CDR3 region: CAILSLENTEAFF. The DNA of the CDR3 is TGTGCCATCTTGTCATTGGAGAACACTGAAGCTTTCTTT.

CDR3 sequence: CSARDALYGGADSPLHF. CDR3 nucleotides: TGCAGTGCTAGAGATGCCCTTTATGGGGGGGCAGATTCACCCCTCCACTTT. The chain couples TRBV20-1 to TRBJ1-6; possibly TRBD1 for D (6 bases). Trimming cost V 0 bases and J 8 bases, with 20 bases left between them. The germline V gene encodes CDR1 DFQATT and CDR2 SNEGSKA (reference sequence). The length of the CDR3 is 17 residues.

This clone was counted many times. The V call is TRBV4-2, the J call TRBJ2-3, with TRBD2 matching over 7 bases. V trimming: 11 bases; J trimming: 1 base; junction bases outside the gene matches: 9. CDR3 length equals 14 residues. Germline V CDR1 and CDR2: LGHNA, YNFKEQ. The CDR3 spells CAVSGGGGTDTQYF. CDR3 in DNA: TGTGCCGTATCAGGCGGGGGTGGCACAGATACGCAGTATTTT.

By share, this clone counts as medium-sized. The genes are TRBV12-3 or TRBV12-4 and TRBJ1-5; TRBD1 agrees at 9 bases. V dropped 5 bases and J dropped 7; count of bases not matched to a gene: 3. The CDR3 covers 13 residues. CDR3 DNA sequence: TGTGCCAGCAGTCCGGACAGGGGCCAGCCCCAGCATTTT. It is translated as CASSPDRGQPQHF.

This clone is labeled as medium-sized. The rearrangement links TRBV6-1 to TRBJ1-6, with D tentatively TRBD1 (6 bases). The ends were cut back, 8 bases at V and 1 base at J, with 12 bases in the middle. CDR1 is MNHNS, CDR2 SASEGT, per germline. The CDR3 consists of 15 residues. As DNA, the CDR3 is TGTGCCAGCGGATCAGGACAGTCCTATAATTCACCCCTCCACTTT. As protein: CASGSGQSYNSPLHF.

This chain links TRBV27 with TRBJ2-1, with 7 bases matching TRBD1. V shed 6 bases and J 10 bases; nucleotides not matched to a gene: 15. This CDR3 contains 15 residues. Germline V gene lookup returns CDR1 MNHEY and CDR2 SMNVEV (reference sequence). The CDR3 is CASRDPTDRNYEQFF. As DNA, the CDR3 is TGTGCCAGCAGGGACCCTACGGACAGGAACTACGAGCAGTTCTTC.

Ten or more counts support this clone. V and J are TRBV28 and TRBJ2-3; D gene ambiguous. V was trimmed by 7 bases and J by 0 bases, leaving 17 bases between them. Per germline, CDR1 MDHEN and CDR2 SYDVKM. This CDR3 has 16 amino acids. CDR3 amino acids: CASTVAGASSTDTQYF. DNA of the CDR3: TGTGCCAGCACTGTGGCAGGAGCCTCTAGCACAGATACGCAGTATTTT.

This clone has only a few counts. The chain joins TRBV6-5 to TRBJ2-3; D unclear. The CDR3 contains 18 residues. Germline V gene lookup returns CDR1 MNHEY and CDR2 SVGAGI. The V end lost 0 bases, the J end lost 0 bases, and 16 bases lay between the germline ends. DNA for the CDR3: TGTGCCAGCAGTTACTCGATCGCGACATCCTCTAGCACAGATACGCAGTATTTT. Protein: CASSYSIATSSSTDTQYF.

This clone has at least ten counts. The rearrangement uses TRBV5-1 and TRBJ2-1; D is ambiguous. Trimming left V 5 bases short and J 8 bases short, with 17 bases between. The CDR3 spans 14 residues. Germline V gene sequence: CDR1 SGHRS, CDR2 YFSETQ. The CDR3 DNA follows: TGCGCCAGCAGTATTGCACGGGCCGAAGATGAGCAGTTCTTC. Residues: CASSIARAEDEQFF.

This clone has ten or more counts. The chain links TRBV6-5 to TRBJ2-1; TRBD2 is a possible D gene (7 bases). V was pared by 1 base and J by 2 bases, with 30 bases between. Germline assignment: CDR1 MNHEY and CDR2 SVGAGI. The CDR3 has 22 amino acids. This CDR3 reads CASSYLLGGVGGGATTYNEQFF. In DNA form, the CDR3 reads TGTGCCAGCAGTTACTTGTTGGGGGGCGTAGGCGGGGGCGCCACCACCTACAATGAGCAGTTCTTC.

Ten or more counts support this clone. Other nucleotide sequences in the sample specify the same CDR3. The chain has TRBV20-1 and TRBJ1-1; TRBD1 might be the D (5 bases). With 3 bases removed from V and 3 bases from J, the gap between germline ends came to 8 bases. The length of the CDR3 is 12 residues. Germline CDR1 DFQATT, CDR2 SNEGSKA (reference sequence). Here the CDR3 reads CSASGGDTEAFF. The CDR3 nucleotides are TGCAGTGCTAGCGGAGGGGACACTGAAGCTTTCTTT.

As concerns this clone: Possible read error: a much larger clone is one base away. The sample contains more than one DNA sequence encoding this CDR3. The chain joins TRBV6-1 to TRBJ2-3, with D perhaps matching TRBD2 (5 bases). The CDR3 is 15 amino acids. Germline lookup yields CDR1 MNHNS and CDR2 SASEGT. Here the CDR3 reads CASSIDGVPTDTQYF. The CDR3 nucleotides are TGTGCTAGCAGCATCGACGGGGTACCCACAGATACGCAGTATTTT.